Below, 8 T cell receptor beta chains from the same sample are listed, as sequenced in a study of technical replicates of blood from a few donors. Method: immunoSEQ multiplex PCR; TCRdb's copy keeps in-frame clones and lacks some. The top ten clones hold 0.2% to 0.25% of a sample with about 76,000 clones, approximately 96% of them seen once. Sample: T cells isolated from PBMCs. The receptors come from a human donor in good health.

This rearrangement joins TRBV2 to TRBJ2-3; TRBD1 aligns across 7 bases. The CDR3 sequence is 17 residues long. Germline V gene sequence: CDR1 SNHLY, CDR2 FYNNEI. V shed 6 bases, J shed 4 bases, and the junction held 16 bases outside the gene matches. CDR3: CASRGITGVGDADTQYF. In DNA form, the CDR3 reads TGTGCCAGCAGGGGGATCACAGGGGTAGGAGACGCAGATACGCAGTATTTT. Together with reference TRBV2 and TRBJ2-3, the CDR3 gives the full variable domain: EPEVTQTPSHQVTQMGQEVILRCVPISNHLYFYWYRQILGQKVEFLVSFYNNEISEKSEIFDDQFSVERPDGSNFTLKIRSTKLEDSAMYFCASRGITGVGDADTQYFGPGTRLTVL.

This rearrangement joins TRBV10-3 to TRBJ2-1; 9 positions agree with TRBD2. The CDR3 totals 16 residues. The germline V gene encodes CDR1 ENHRY and CDR2 SYGVKD. V was clipped by 0 bases and J by 7 bases; unmatched bases: 7. The CDR3 sequence: CAISESEGLAWNEQFF. For the CDR3, the DNA is TGTGCCATCAGTGAGTCGGAGGGACTAGCTTGGAATGAGCAGTTCTTC.

This clone was found once. This chain uses TRBV12-5 with TRBJ1-5; 7 positions agree with TRBD1. The V gene's germline CDR1 is LGHNT and CDR2 FRNRAP. This CDR3 region has 16 residues. The V gene end was trimmed by 0 bases and the J gene end by 9 bases; junction bases not matched to a gene: 11. As DNA, the CDR3 is TGTGCTAGTGGTTTGGTATGGGACAGCAGTCAACCGCCCCAGCATTTT. Its translation: CASGLVWDSSQPPQHF.

The CDR3 sequence: CASSLVPVRGTEKLFF. In nucleotides, the CDR3 is TGTGCCAGCAGCTTGGTCCCTGTACGGGGTACGGAAAAACTGTTTTTT. J is TRBJ1-4 and V is TRBV5-4; D ambiguous. Trimming removed 0 bases from V and 8 bases from J, with 17 bases in between. The CDR3 is 16 amino acids. Germline V gene lookup returns CDR1 SGHNT and CDR2 YYREEE (reference sequence).

V is TRBV5-4 and J is TRBJ2-7; D might be TRBD1 (6 bases). This CDR3 has 16 residues. The germline gives CDR1 SGHNT, CDR2 YYREEE (reference sequence). V shed 1 base and J shed 4 bases, with 18 bases lying between them. DNA of the CDR3: TGTGCCAGCAGCTTGCACCGGGCCGAGGGGGAGTACGAGCAGTACTTC. It translates to CASSLHRAEGEYEQYF.

The gene calls are TRBV19 and TRBJ2-2, with 12 bases lining up with TRBD2. CDR3 length equals 16 residues. From germline, CDR1 is LNHDA and CDR2 SQIVND (reference sequence). Losses at the gene ends were 2 bases for V and 7 bases for J; bases not matched to a gene: 5. CDR3 amino acids: CASSIWLAGGVGELFF. For the CDR3, the DNA is TGTGCCAGTAGTATATGGCTAGCGGGAGGGGTCGGGGAGCTGTTTTTT. Based on the CDR3 plus reference TRBV19 and TRBJ2-2, the full variable domain is DGGITQSPKYLFRKEGQNVTLSCEQNLNHDAMYWYRQDPGQGLRLIYYSQIVNDFQKGDIAEGYSVSREKKESFPLTVTSAQKNPTAFYLCASSIWLAGGVGELFFGEGSRLTVL.

The chain has TRBV6-5 and TRBJ2-7, with 9 bases matching TRBD2. Germline loops: CDR1 MNHEY, CDR2 SVGAGI. This CDR3 has 14 residues. V was pared by 7 bases and J by 4 bases, with 8 bases of the junction left unmatched. CDR3 region: CASNHRLAGYEQYF. The CDR3 nucleotides read TGTGCCAGCAACCACCGGCTAGCGGGGTACGAGCAGTACTTC.

The chain is built from TRBV6-1 and TRBJ1-5, with D possibly TRBD1 on 5 matching bases. Germline V lookup: CDR1 MNHNS, CDR2 SASEGT. Trimming took 3 bases from V and 2 from J, leaving 14 bases between them. The CDR3 is 16 amino acids. The CDR3 nucleotides are TGTGCCAGCAGTGAGGGGCAGCAAGGAGGCAATCAGCCCCAGCATTTT. Translation gives CASSEGQQGGNQPQHF.